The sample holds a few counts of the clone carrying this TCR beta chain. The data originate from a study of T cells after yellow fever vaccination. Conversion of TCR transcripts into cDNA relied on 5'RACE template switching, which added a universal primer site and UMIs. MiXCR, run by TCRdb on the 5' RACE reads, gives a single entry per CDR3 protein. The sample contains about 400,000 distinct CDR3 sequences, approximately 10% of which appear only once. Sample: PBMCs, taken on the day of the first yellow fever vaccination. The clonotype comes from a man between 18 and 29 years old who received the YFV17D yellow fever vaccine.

The DNA of the CDR3 is TGCAGTGGCGGACAGGGAGACCGCACTGAAGCTTTCTTT. It encodes CSGGQGDRTEAFF. The chain joins TRBV20-1 to TRBJ1-1; TRBD1 aligns across 8 bases. This CDR3 contains 13 residues. The V segment lost 7 bases and the J segment 4 bases; nucleotides outside the gene matches: 8. Germline CDR1 and CDR2: DFQATT and SNEGSKA (reference sequence).